This TCR beta chain was sequenced in a study of shared T cell receptors in the human thymus (dated by TCRdb to 2020 to 2023). Context from the whole study: The study examined how self-reactive, shared T-cell receptor alpha chains are generated in the human thymus.

Comment on this clone: Its cognate antigen has yet to be identified. One base away there is no much larger clone; base qualities are not given.

Taken from the germline V gene (reference sequence), the CDR1 and CDR2 loops are MNHEY and SMNVEV. The CDR3 runs 15 amino acids, cysteine and phenylalanine included. Only CDR3 DNA remains: 45 bases, in frame from the first base. After removal of 6 bases from V and 3 bases from J, the junction retains 5 bases not matched to a gene. To prepare the library, the immunoSEQ multiplex PCR assay was applied. Held by TCRdb, this immuneACCESS table contains in-frame sequences only and omits some clones. Under half of the omission traces to an unresolved V gene where checked; the cause of the rest is unknown. The sample profile shows almost 550,000 clones; about 80% of them were found once. About 0.014% of the sample is taken by the ten largest. The same sample was also used in a study of human thymus T cells. The second publication reports: Immunologically healthy infants undergoing open corrective cardiac surgery for congenital heart defects in Finland were used as donors. The thymus tissue came from surgical resects taken out during corrective cardiac surgery. Biased V and J gene segment usage appeared to be present in both thymic and peripheral blood repertoires. According to the related research, thymic TCR repertoires were highly overlapping among unrelated individuals. The study characterized TCR alpha and beta repertoires from about 8 infant thymus samples and four related peripheral blood samples. Donor ages ranged from about 7 to 250 days, and the cohort comprised more than 5 male and a couple of female infants. After being mechanically released from the tissue, thymocytes were kept at -70 degrees C in pellets of about 8.5-32 million cells. A QIAsymphony instrument was used to extract genomic DNA from frozen cell pellets. The immunoSEQ multiplex PCR assay was used to amplify the TCRB and TCRAD loci from a standardized amount of quality-controlled genomic DNA. The amplicons covered the V(D)J region and were long enough to include the CDR3 and to identify the V and J genes. Amplicon sequencing was performed on an Illumina platform through the commercial immunoSEQ service. Primer bias and sequencing errors were corrected using previously described methods, and TCRAD and TCRB definitions followed the IMGT database. Analysis of the repertoires was done with immunoSEQ Analyzer 3.0 and VDJTools and included basic statistics, V/J segment usage, diversity estimates, rarefaction and pairwise overlap. Diversity was estimated using the Chao1, ChaoE, Efron-Thisted, Shannon and inverse Simpson indices, and was also estimated on datasets down-sampled to the size of the smallest sample. Repertoire overlap used strict matching of CDR3 nucleotide sequence, V gene and J gene, with Jaccard-based multidimensional scaling clustering. On average, thymus samples yielded around 810,000 unique TCRB clonotypes, whereas blood samples yielded around 84,000.

The rearrangement combines TRBV27 with TRBJ2-1; 10 nucleotides in the junction match TRBD1. The sample taken for sequencing was thymocytes. This clonotype was sampled from a boy under three years old with a congenital heart defect. Donor details come from another sample of the same person, matched by shared clones. In nucleotide form, the sequence is TGTGCCAGCAGGGAGGGGACAGGGGACTACAATGAGCAGTTCTTC. It codes for CASREGTGDYNEQFF.